The 20 T cell receptor beta chains listed next were all sequenced from one sample in a study of response to subunit inactivated influenza vaccine. TCRdb itself ran the RT-PCR reads through MiXCR, one entry per CDR3 protein. The table shows some 850,000 distinct CDR3 sequences, with 15% to 20% occurring only once. Sequenced material: PBMCs from blood, taken roughly 5 days after vaccination. The receptor set was obtained from a man aged 45-65 years who received an inactivated influenza vaccine.

The J gene is TRBJ1-2, the V gene TRBV5-4; D gene uncertain. The CDR3 contains 15 residues. The germline V gene encodes CDR1 SGHNT and CDR2 YYREEE (reference sequence). Trimming left V 2 bases short and J 8 bases short, with 19 bases between. CDR3 in amino acids: CASSFLSQPLKGYTF. The CDR3 nucleotides are TGTGCCAGCAGCTTTCTCTCACAGCCCCTAAAGGGCTACACCTTC.

This clonotype was seen more than once but under ten times. The chain is built from TRBV5-1 and TRBJ2-3, with unresolved D. Germline V gene data show CDR1 as SGHRS and CDR2 as YFSETQ. The CDR3 loop spans 14 amino acids. Trimming stripped 0 bases from V and 5 bases from J, with 10 bases between. The CDR3 bases are TGCGCCAGCAGCTTGGAGGGCTCCATAGATACGCAGTATTTT. It yields the protein CASSLEGSIDTQYF.

This clonotype appeared a few times. The chain combines TRBV9 with TRBJ2-7, with D uncertain. Trimming left V 0 bases short and J 1 base short, with 11 bases between. This CDR3 spans 15 amino acids. Looked up from germline, CDR1 is SGDLS and CDR2 is YYNGEE. CDR3 nucleotides: TGTGCCAGCAGCGTAGGGGCAGCCAGTTCCTACGAGCAGTACTTC. Its translation: CASSVGAASSYEQYF.

J is TRBJ2-1 and V is TRBV20-1; D possibly corresponds to TRBD2 (5 bases). Trimming stripped 2 bases from V and 0 bases from J, with 14 bases between. The CDR3 runs 16 residues. Germline CDR1 and CDR2: DFQATT and SNEGSKA (reference sequence). The CDR3 nucleotides are TGCAGTGCTAGAATTCCGACTGGGAGCTCCTACAATGAGCAGTTCTTC. Protein product: CSARIPTGSSYNEQFF.

In this sample, this clonotype turned up a few times. J is TRBJ2-3 and V is TRBV9; the match to TRBD2 covers 15 bases. Germline trimming cut 0 bases from V and 4 bases from J; bases unmatched to any gene: 9. The CDR3 sequence is 19 residues long. Germline CDR1 SGDLS, CDR2 YYNGEE. The chain's CDR3 is CASSVARTSGGAPPDTQYF. The DNA for the CDR3 is TGTGCCAGCAGCGTAGCCCGGACTAGCGGGGGGGCCCCACCAGATACGCAGTATTTT.

This clonotype has only a few counts. The chain uses TRBV20-1 and TRBJ1-5, with a tentative D call TRBD1 (5 bases). The CDR3 has 14 residues. Trimming shortened V by 6 bases and J by 3 bases, and 15 bases separated the two germline ends. Germline V gene data show CDR1 as DFQATT and CDR2 as SNEGSKA (reference sequence). CDR3 in amino acids: CSAPRSGTNQPQHF. CDR3 in DNA: TGCAGTGCCCCCAGGTCAGGGACCAATCAGCCCCAGCATTTT.

The gene calls are TRBV24-1 and TRBJ2-3; TRBD2 aligns across 8 bases. Germline V gene data show CDR1 as KGHDR and CDR2 as SFDVKD. The CDR3 totals 17 residues. With V trimmed by 2 bases and J by 4 bases, 10 bases remained unmatched. CDR3 loop: CATSDSTWRGAPDTQYF. Here the CDR3 DNA reads TGTGCCACCAGTGATTCGACGTGGCGGGGGGCACCAGATACGCAGTATTTT.

The chain has TRBV5-6 and TRBJ2-5; D tentatively reads TRBD1 or TRBD2 (5 bases each). Germline loops: CDR1 SGHDT, CDR2 YYEEEE. CDR3 length: 12 residues. Trimming removed 3 bases at V and 5 bases at J, with 8 bases between. The CDR3 loop is CASSWGTETQYF. CDR3 sequence (DNA): TGTGCCAGCAGCTGGGGGACGGAGACCCAGTACTTC.

This chain uses TRBV7-9 with TRBJ2-7, with 7 bases aligning to TRBD1. Germline-derived CDR1 and CDR2 are SEHNR and FQNEAQ (reference sequence). J gave up 1 base and V 1 base, and 4 bases lay outside the gene matches. The length of the CDR3 is 15 residues. DNA of the CDR3: TGTGCCAGCAGCTTAGAGGTGACAGGGTCCTACGAGCAGTACTTC. Translating gives CASSLEVTGSYEQYF. Using reference TRBV7-9 and TRBJ2-7 for the parts outside the CDR3, the full variable domain is DTGVSQNPRHKITKRGQNVTFRCDPISEHNRLYWYRQTLGQGPEFLTYFQNEAQLEKSRLLSDRFSAERPKGSFSTLEIQRTEQGDSAMYLCASSLEVTGSYEQYFGPGTRLTVT.

This clonotype occurred a few times. The CDR3 region has the DNA TGTGCCAGCAGTTATCTCGGGCGAGAGGGGGGGCTGTCCTACAATGAGCAGTTCTTC. This gives the protein CASSYLGREGGLSYNEQFF. The chain employs TRBV6-2 or TRBV6-3 and TRBJ2-1; D perhaps matches TRBD2 (7 bases). Looked up from germline, CDR1 is MNHEY and CDR2 is SVGEGT. V gave up 3 bases and J gave up 1 base, with 22 bases separating them. The CDR3 consists of 19 residues.

This clonotype was found many times. The chain couples TRBV28 to TRBJ2-7; 10 bases map to TRBD1. Trimming took 4 bases from V and 2 from J; bases not matched to a gene: 11. The CDR3 has 17 residues. Looked up from germline, CDR1 is MDHEN and CDR2 is SYDVKM. CDR3 nucleotides: TGTGCCAGCAGTTATCATGGGGGGACAGGGGACACCTACGAGCAGTACTTC. Its protein is CASSYHGGTGDTYEQYF.

This clonotype has more than one count but fewer than ten. This rearrangement joins TRBV29-1 to TRBJ2-1; 7 nucleotides agree with TRBD1. Germline CDR1 reads SQVTM; CDR2 reads ANQGSEA. Trimming cost V 5 bases and J 5 bases; bases outside gene matches: 12. This CDR3 region has 15 residues. The CDR3 bases are TGCAGCGTTCCCGATGGACAGGCCATGGACAATGAGCAGTTCTTC. It encodes CSVPDGQAMDNEQFF.

This clonotype was detected once. This CDR3 is CSVASLTGTDTQYF. The CDR3 nucleotides are TGCAGCGTTGCTAGCCTCACGGGTACAGATACGCAGTATTTT. The chain links TRBV29-1 to TRBJ2-3, with D possibly matching TRBD2 (5 bases). CDR1 is SQVTM, CDR2 ANQGSEA, per germline. V shed 4 bases and J shed 3 bases, with 14 bases lying between them. The CDR3 is 14 residues long.

This clonotype was observed a handful of times. The genes are TRBV20-1 and TRBJ1-5; tentative D call: TRBD1 (5 bases). CDR1 and CDR2 (germline): DFQATT, SNEGSKA (reference sequence). CDR3 length: 13 residues. Trimming left V 7 bases short and J 1 base short, with 11 bases between. CDR3 bases: TGCAGTGTAAGCGCAGGGAGCAATCAGCCCCAGCATTTT. Protein sequence: CSVSAGSNQPQHF.

This clonotype was seen a handful of times. The gene calls are TRBV6-5 and TRBJ2-3, with TRBD1 identical over 7 bases. Trimming removed 2 bases from V and 1 base from J; junction bases left unmatched: 6. Germline V lookup: CDR1 MNHEY, CDR2 SVGAGI. The CDR3 is made up of 16 amino acids. The DNA of the CDR3 is TGTGCCAGCAGTTACGGGGTAGGACAGGGCACAGATACGCAGTATTTT. It yields the protein CASSYGVGQGTDTQYF.

This clonotype appeared a few times. The chain is built from TRBV5-1 and TRBJ2-1; 7 positions match TRBD2. Trimming removed 0 bases from V and 0 bases from J; junction bases left unmatched: 6. Germline V gene lookup returns CDR1 SGHRS and CDR2 YFSETQ. The CDR3 is 17 residues long. CDR3 protein: CASSLEASGSSYNEQFF. The CDR3 bases are TGCGCCAGCAGCTTGGAAGCTAGCGGTTCCTCCTACAATGAGCAGTTCTTC.

This chain joins TRBV6-2 or TRBV6-3 and TRBJ2-1; the D gene is possibly TRBD1 (6 bases). CDR1 is MNHEY, CDR2 SVGEGT, per germline. The CDR3 length is 15 residues. V shed 0 bases and J shed 14 bases, with 20 bases lying between them. The CDR3 loop is CASSYSRSVRDKKFF. The CDR3 bases are TGTGCCAGCAGTTACTCGCGGTCCGTTCGGGACAAGAAGTTCTTC.

This clonotype appeared a few times. The chain links TRBV5-1 to TRBJ2-5; weak D call: TRBD2 (6 bases). Between the trimmed V and J ends, which lost 6 bases and 4 bases, there was a span of 16 bases. The CDR3 extends over 14 amino acids. Germline CDR1 SGHRS, CDR2 YFSETQ. The CDR3 region is CASTLRGLRETQYF. As DNA, the CDR3 is TGCGCCAGCACCCTCCGGGGACTTAGAGAGACCCAGTACTTC.

This clonotype showed up just a few times. The chain is built from TRBV5-1 and TRBJ2-3, with 7 nucleotides matching TRBD1. The CDR3 contains 14 residues. The J segment lost 0 bases and the V segment lost 4 bases, leaving 2 bases of the junction unmatched. Germline CDR1 and CDR2: SGHRS and YFSETQ. The CDR3 nucleotides are TGCGCCAGCAGCGCAGGGGGTAGCACAGATACGCAGTATTTT. It encodes CASSAGGSTDTQYF.

The chain has TRBV27 and TRBJ2-1; TRBD2 aligns across 13 bases. The ends lost 4 bases at V and 7 bases at J; junction bases unmatched: 10. Per the germline V gene, CDR1 is MNHEY and CDR2 is SMNVEV (reference sequence). CDR3 length: 17 residues. CDR3 loop: CASSSRLAGGPINEQFF. The CDR3 coding sequence is TGTGCCAGCAGTTCGAGACTAGCGGGAGGCCCGATAAATGAGCAGTTCTTC.